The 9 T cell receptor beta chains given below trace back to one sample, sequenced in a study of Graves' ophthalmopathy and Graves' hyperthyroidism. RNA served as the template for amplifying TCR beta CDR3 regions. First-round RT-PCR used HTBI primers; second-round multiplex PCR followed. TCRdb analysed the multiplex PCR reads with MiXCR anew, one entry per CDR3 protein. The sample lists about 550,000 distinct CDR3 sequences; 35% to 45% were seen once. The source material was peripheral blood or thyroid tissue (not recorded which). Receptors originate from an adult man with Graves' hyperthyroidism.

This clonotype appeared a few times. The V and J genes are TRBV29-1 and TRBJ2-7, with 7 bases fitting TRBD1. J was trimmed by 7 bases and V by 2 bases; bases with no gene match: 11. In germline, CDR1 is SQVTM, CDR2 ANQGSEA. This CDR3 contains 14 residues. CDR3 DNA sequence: TGCAGCGTTGAAATAGGGGGCTTCGGTGGTGAGCAGTACTTC. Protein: CSVEIGGFGGEQYF.

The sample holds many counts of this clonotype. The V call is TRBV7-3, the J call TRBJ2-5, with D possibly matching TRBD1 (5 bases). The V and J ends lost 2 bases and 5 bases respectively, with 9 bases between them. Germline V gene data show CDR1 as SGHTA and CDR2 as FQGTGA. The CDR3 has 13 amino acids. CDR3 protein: CASSLLRGETQYF. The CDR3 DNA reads TGTGCCAGCAGCTTATTAAGGGGCGAGACCCAGTACTTC.

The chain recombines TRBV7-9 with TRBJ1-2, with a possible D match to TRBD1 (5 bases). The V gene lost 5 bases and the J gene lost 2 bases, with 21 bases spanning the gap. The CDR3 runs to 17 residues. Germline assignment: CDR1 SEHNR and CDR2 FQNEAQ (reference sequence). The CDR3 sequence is CASSMTVLSGANYGYTF. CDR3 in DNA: TGTGCCAGCAGCATGACAGTTCTCTCTGGGGCCAACTATGGCTACACCTTC. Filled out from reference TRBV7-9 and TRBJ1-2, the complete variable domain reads DTGVSQNPRHKITKRGQNVTFRCDPISEHNRLYWYRQTLGQGPEFLTYFQNEAQLEKSRLLSDRFSAERPKGSFSTLEIQRTEQGDSAMYLCASSMTVLSGANYGYTFGSGTRLTVV.

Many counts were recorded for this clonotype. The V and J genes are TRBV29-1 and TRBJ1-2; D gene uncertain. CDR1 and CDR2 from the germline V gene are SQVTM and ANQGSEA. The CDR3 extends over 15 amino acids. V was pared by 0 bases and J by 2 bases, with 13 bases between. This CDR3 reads CSVEDVYLPNYGYTF. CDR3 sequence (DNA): TGCAGCGTTGAAGATGTCTATCTCCCCAACTATGGCTACACCTTC. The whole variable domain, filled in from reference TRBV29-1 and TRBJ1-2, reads SAVISQKPSRDICQRGTSLTIQCQVDSQVTMMFWYRQQPGQSLTLIATANQGSEATYESGFVIDKFPISRPNLTFSTLTVSNMSPEDSSIYLCSVEDVYLPNYGYTFGSGTRLTVV.

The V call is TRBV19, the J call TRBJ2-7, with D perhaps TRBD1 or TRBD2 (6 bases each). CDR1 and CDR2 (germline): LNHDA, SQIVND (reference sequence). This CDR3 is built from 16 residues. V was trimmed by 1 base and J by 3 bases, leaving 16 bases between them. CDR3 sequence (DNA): TGTGCCAGTAGTATAGTGGGGGGCCCAGGCTACTACGAGCAGTACTTC. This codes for CASSIVGGPGYYEQYF.

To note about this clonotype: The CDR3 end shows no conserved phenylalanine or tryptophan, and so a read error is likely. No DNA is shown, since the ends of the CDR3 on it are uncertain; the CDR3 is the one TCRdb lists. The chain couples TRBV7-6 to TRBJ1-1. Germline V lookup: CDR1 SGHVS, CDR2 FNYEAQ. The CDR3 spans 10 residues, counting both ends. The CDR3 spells CASSPPRLAG.

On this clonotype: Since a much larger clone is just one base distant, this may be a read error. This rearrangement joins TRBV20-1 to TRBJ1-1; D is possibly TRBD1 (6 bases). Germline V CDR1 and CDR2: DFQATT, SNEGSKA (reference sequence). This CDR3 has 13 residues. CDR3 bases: TGCAGTGCTGGCCGGGACACGAACACTGAAGCTCTCTTT. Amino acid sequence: CSAGRDTNTEALF.

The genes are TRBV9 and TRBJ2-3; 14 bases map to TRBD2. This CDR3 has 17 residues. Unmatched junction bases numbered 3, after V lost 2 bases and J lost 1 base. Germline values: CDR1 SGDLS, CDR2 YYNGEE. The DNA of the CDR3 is TGTGCCAGCAGCGTGGGGACTAGCGGGAGTGGCACAGATACGCAGTATTTT. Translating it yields CASSVGTSGSGTDTQYF.

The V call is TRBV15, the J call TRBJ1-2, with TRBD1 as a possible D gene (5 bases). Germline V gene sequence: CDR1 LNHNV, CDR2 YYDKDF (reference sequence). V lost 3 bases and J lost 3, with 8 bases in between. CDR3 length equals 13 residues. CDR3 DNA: TGTGCCACCAGCAGTGACAGTTACTATGGCTACACCTTC. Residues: CATSSDSYYGYTF.